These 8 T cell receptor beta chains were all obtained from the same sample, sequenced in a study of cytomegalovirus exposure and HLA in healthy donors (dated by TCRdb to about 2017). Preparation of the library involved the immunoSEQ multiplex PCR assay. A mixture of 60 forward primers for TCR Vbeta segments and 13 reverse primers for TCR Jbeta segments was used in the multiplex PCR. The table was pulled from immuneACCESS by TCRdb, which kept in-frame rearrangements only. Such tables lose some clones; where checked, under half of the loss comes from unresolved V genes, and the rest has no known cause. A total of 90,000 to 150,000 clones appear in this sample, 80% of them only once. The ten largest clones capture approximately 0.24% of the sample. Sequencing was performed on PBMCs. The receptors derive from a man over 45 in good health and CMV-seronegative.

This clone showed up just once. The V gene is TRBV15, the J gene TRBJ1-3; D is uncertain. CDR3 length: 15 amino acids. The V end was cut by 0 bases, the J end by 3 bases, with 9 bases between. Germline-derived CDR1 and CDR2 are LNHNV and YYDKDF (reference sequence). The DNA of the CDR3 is TGTGCCACCAGCAGAGATCTGGCAGATGGAAACACCATATATTTT. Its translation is CATSRDLADGNTIYF.

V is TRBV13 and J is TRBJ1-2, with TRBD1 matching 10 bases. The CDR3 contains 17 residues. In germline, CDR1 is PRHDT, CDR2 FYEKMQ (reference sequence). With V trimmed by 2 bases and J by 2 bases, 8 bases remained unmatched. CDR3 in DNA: TGTGCCAGCAGCTTAACTCCACCGGGACAGGGGAACTATGGCTACACCTTC. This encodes CASSLTPPGQGNYGYTF.

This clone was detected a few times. CDR3 DNA sequence: TGTGCCATCAGTTATTTAGACTATGGCTACACCTTC. It translates to CAISYLDYGYTF. V gene TRBV10-3 combines with J gene TRBJ1-2; D is uncertain. Germline CDR1 and CDR2: ENHRY and SYGVKD. The CDR3 has 12 residues. Deletions cut 5 bases from V and 3 bases from J, with 7 bases between.

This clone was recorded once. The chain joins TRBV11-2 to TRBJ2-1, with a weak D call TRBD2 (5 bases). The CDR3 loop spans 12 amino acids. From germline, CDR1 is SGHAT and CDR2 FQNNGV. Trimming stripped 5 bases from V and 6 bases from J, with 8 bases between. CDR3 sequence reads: CASSRDFNEQFF. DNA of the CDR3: TGTGCCAGCAGCCGGGATTTCAATGAGCAGTTCTTC.

The CDR3 DNA sequence: TGTGCCAGCAGCTGGGGACAGGGTCAGGGCACAGATACGCAGTATTTT. It translates to CASSWGQGQGTDTQYF. This chain joins TRBV5-8 and TRBJ2-3, with 9 bases aligning to TRBD1. There are 16 residues in the CDR3. Looked up from germline, CDR1 is SGHTS and CDR2 is YDEGEE. V was clipped by 3 bases and J by 1 base; unmatched bases: 6.

The CDR3 DNA follows: TGTGCCACCTCTACTTCCTACAATGAGCAGTTCTTC. Translation: CATSTSYNEQFF. This chain joins TRBV19 and TRBJ2-1; D gene uncertain. The V gene's germline CDR1 is LNHDA and CDR2 SQIVND (reference sequence). V lost 10 bases, J lost 1 base, and 8 bases lay in between. The CDR3 has 12 amino acids.

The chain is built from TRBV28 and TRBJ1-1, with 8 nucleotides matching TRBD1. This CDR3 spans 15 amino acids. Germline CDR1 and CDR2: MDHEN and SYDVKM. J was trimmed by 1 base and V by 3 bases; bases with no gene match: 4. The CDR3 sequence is CASSLDRARNTEAFF. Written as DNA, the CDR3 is TGTGCCAGCAGTTTGGACAGGGCCAGGAACACTGAAGCTTTCTTT.

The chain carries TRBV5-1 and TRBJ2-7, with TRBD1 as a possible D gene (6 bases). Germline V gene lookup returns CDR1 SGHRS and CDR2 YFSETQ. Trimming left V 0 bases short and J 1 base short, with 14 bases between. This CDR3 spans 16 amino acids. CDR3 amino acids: CASSLVKRQESYEQYF. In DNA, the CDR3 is TGCGCCAGCAGCTTGGTTAAGAGACAGGAATCCTACGAGCAGTACTTC.